Listed here is a single TCR beta chain. Antigen unknown. Nested PCRs of about 17 and 10 cycles, two in total, were run on TCRalpha and TCRbeta cDNA. TCRdb re-called the 5' RACE reads, yielding one record per CDR3 amino acid sequence without DNA. Here the sample table reports under 150,000 distinct CDR3 sequences. The source of the sample is a study of monozygotic twins with inflammatory bowel disease. Study results and caveats: The results supported no single strong signal or clonotype associated with IBD.

This CDR3 has 15 amino acids. Germline V CDR1 and CDR2: SGHTA, FQGTGA. The material sequenced was blood. The source of this sequence is a human donor with ulcerative colitis or Crohn's disease, or a healthy co-twin of an affected twin (not recorded which). The chain recombines TRBV7-3 with TRBJ2-3; with no DNA, the TCRdb D assignment of TRBD2 cannot be verified. This CDR3 reads CASSASGGLQHTQYF.